The clone carrying this T cell receptor (beta chain) was found a few times. Its antigen remains unknown. It was with 60 Vbeta and 13 Jbeta primers that the PCR ran. Measured with immunoSEQ multiplex PCR; TCRdb has only the in-frame clones, and not every one. The data hold approximately 120,000 clones, with roughly 82% observed a single time. In germline, CDR1 is MNHEY, CDR2 SMNVEV (reference sequence). V gave up 7 bases and J gave up 5 bases; unmatched junction bases: 12. The CDR3 has 15 amino acids. The sample belongs to a study of cytomegalovirus exposure and HLA in healthy donors. About the study: A data release that came early held approximately 92 million unique TCRs from HLA-typed donors.

Study-wide results and limits: A later analysis showed TCR association rates differing by HLA locus, peaking at DRB1 and lowest at HLA-C.

The rearrangement joins TRBV27 to TRBJ2-7, with 9 bases fitting TRBD2. The receptor's source is a middle-aged woman in good health and CMV-seropositive. The sequenced sample was PBMCs. CDR3 region: CASTKTGGGADEQYF. DNA for the CDR3: TGTGCCAGCACAAAAACGGGCGGGGGGGCTGACGAGCAGTACTTC.